These T cell receptor beta chains were read from a single sample in a study of Ad26.COV2.S vaccination and SARS-CoV-2 variants. The protocol was immunoSEQ multiplex PCR, while the TCRdb copy is restricted to in-frame clones and leaves out a portion. The repertoire holds 300,000 to 350,000 clones, with about 86% as singletons. The source was peripheral blood, collected in a trial of Ad26.COV2.S vaccine versus placebo. The receptor set was obtained from a person between 18 and 65 years old who received the Ad26.COV2.S COVID-19 vaccine or a placebo. CDR3s include the opening cysteine and the closing phenylalanine or tryptophan. A D gene is named only where the DNA matches it firmly. A row's size may be missing; if present it is once, few, many or a size class.

clone size	V gene	CDR3 length	J gene	D gene	CDR3 DNA	CDR3 protein
.	TRBV7-9	16	TRBJ1-2	.	TGTGCCAGCAGCTTAACGTTAGCACAGGTAGACGGTGGCTACACCTTC	CASSLTLAQVDGGYTF
once	TRBV24-1	14	TRBJ2-1	.	TGTGCCACCAGTGACCCGGCGCGGCTCAATGAGCAGTTCTTC	CATSDPARLNEQFF
.	TRBV15	13	TRBJ1-1	.	TGTGCCACCAGCAGAGACAGGGTAACTGAAGCTTTCTTT	CATSRDRVTEAFF
.	TRBV5-1	13	TRBJ1-4	.	TGCGCCAGCAGGGCCGGGGTTAATGAAAAACTGTTTTTT	CASRAGVNEKLFF
many	TRBV7-9	13	TRBJ2-1	.	TGTGCCAGCAGCTTAGGTGGGGGGCTTGAGCAGTTCTTC	CASSLGGGLEQFF
.	TRBV7-9	16	TRBJ2-3	TRBD2	TGTGCCAGCAGCCCGCGGGGGAACCCTAGCACAGATACGCAGTATTTT	CASSPRGNPSTDTQYF
.	TRBV7-2	13	TRBJ1-2	.	TGTGCCAGCAGCTTAGGACAGGAACGGAGCTACACCTTC	CASSLGQERSYTF
.	TRBV5-1	18	TRBJ2-5	TRBD2	TGCGCCAGCAGCTTGGATAGCGGGAGGGCCGGAGGATCAGAGACCCAGTACTTC	CASSLDSGRAGGSETQYF
.	TRBV14	16	TRBJ2-1	.	TGTGCCAGCAGCCAAGATCCGGGTTCTCGTTACAATGAGCAGTTCTTC	CASSQDPGSRYNEQFF
.	TRBV5-1	14	TRBJ1-1	.	TGCGCCAGCAGCAGCCAGGACCCCAACACTGAAGCTTTCTTT	CASSSQDPNTEAFF
.	TRBV12-3/TRBV12-4	13	TRBJ2-7	.	TGTGCCAGCAGCCGCCTGCGCGCCTACGAGCAGTACTTC	CASSRLRAYEQYF
.	TRBV7-2	14	TRBJ2-7	.	TGTGCCAGTGGGGCCGGGGGAGGCTCCTACGAGCAGTACTTC	CASGAGGGSYEQYF
.	TRBV29-1	14	TRBJ1-1	.	TGCAGCGTCTCCTTACAGACACCGAACACTGAAGCTTTCTTT	CSVSLQTPNTEAFF
.	TRBV27	17	TRBJ1-2	.	TGTGCCAGCAGTTTATATTCGGACGGACAAGATAACTATGGCTACACCTTC	CASSLYSDGQDNYGYTF
.	TRBV4-1	15	TRBJ2-1	TRBD2	TGCGCCAGCAGCCTAACTAGCGGGGGGGTGGTTGAGCAGTTCTTC	CASSLTSGGVVEQFF
.	TRBV7-8	14	TRBJ2-7	TRBD1	TGTGCCAGCAGCACTGGACAGGGGGCTATCGAGCAGTACTTC	CASSTGQGAIEQYF
.	TRBV28	15	TRBJ2-7	TRBD1	TGTGCCAGCAGTTCCCCCGGGACAGGGGGAGGAGAGCAGTACTTC	CASSSPGTGGGEQYF
.	TRBV5-1	15	TRBJ1-4	.	TGCGCCAGCAGCTTGGAAAGGGGAACAGCTGAAAAACTGTTTTTT	CASSLERGTAEKLFF
once	TRBV28	15	TRBJ1-1	.	TGTGCCAGCAGTCCAAGACGTCTCATGAACACTGAAGCTTTCTTT	CASSPRRLMNTEAFF
.	TRBV9	16	TRBJ2-1	.	TGTGCCAGCAGCTCACCATTCCCGGACGAAGACAATGAGCAGTTCTTC	CASSSPFPDEDNEQFF
.	TRBV28	14	TRBJ2-3	.	TGTGCCAGCAGTTTCGTAAGGGGCACAGATACGCAGTATTTT	CASSFVRGTDTQYF
.	TRBV28	15	TRBJ1-1	.	TGTGCCAGCAGTTTATCCACTCACAGGAACACTGAAGCTTTCTTT	CASSLSTHRNTEAFF
.	TRBV4-1	13	TRBJ1-2	.	TGCGCCAGCAGCCAAGATTTGACGGGAGGCTACACCTTC	CASSQDLTGGYTF
.	TRBV3-1/TRBV3-2	17	TRBJ2-1	TRBD2	TGTGCCAGCAGCCCCTCCCCTAGGAGCGGGAGGGTGAATGAGCAGTTCTTC	CASSPSPRSGRVNEQFF
.	TRBV28	20	TRBJ2-3	TRBD2	TGTGCCAGCAGTTCAGCGGGGCCTAGCGGGAGGGCCGATGGCACAGATACGCAGTATTTT	CASSSAGPSGRADGTDTQYF
.	TRBV4-1	15	TRBJ1-2	TRBD1	TGCGCCAGCAGCCCCCGGGACAGGGGGACCTATGGCTACACCTTC	CASSPRDRGTYGYTF
.	TRBV3-1/TRBV3-2	12	TRBJ1-5	.	TGTGCCAGCAGCCCAGGGGATCAGCCCCAGCATTTT	CASSPGDQPQHF
.	TRBV28	13	TRBJ1-2	.	TGTGCCAGCAGTTTATCGGGGGAGAGGGGCTACACCTTC	CASSLSGERGYTF
.	TRBV18	15	TRBJ2-7	.	TGTGCCAGCTCACCACCGTCAGGGGCCCTGGACGAGCAGTACTTC	CASSPPSGALDEQYF
.	TRBV2	13	TRBJ2-5	TRBD1	TGTGCCAGCAGCTCCGGGACAGAAGAGACCCAGTACTTC	CASSSGTEETQYF
.	TRBV2	16	TRBJ2-3	TRBD2	TGTGCCAGCAGTGCGTCTAGAGCGGGGGGGACAGATACGCAGTATTTT	CASSASRAGGTDTQYF
.	TRBV7-6	15	TRBJ2-6	.	TGTGCCAGCAGCTTAGTTGACTCTGGGGCCAACGTCCTGACTTTC	CASSLVDSGANVLTF
.	TRBV7-6	15	TRBJ2-5	TRBD2	TGTGCCAGCAGCTTAGAAGTGACAAGCGGGAGGGCCCAGTACTTC	CASSLEVTSGRAQYF
few	TRBV14	18	TRBJ1-2	.	TGTGCCAGCAGCCAAGATTCGTCAGGAGGTAACCTTAACTATGGCTACACCTTC	CASSQDSSGGNLNYGYTF
.	TRBV29-1	13	TRBJ1-1	.	TGCAGCGTCGCCGGGACACCTAACACTGAAGCTTTCTTT	CSVAGTPNTEAFF
few	TRBV5-8	15	TRBJ2-3	.	TGTGCCAGCAGCTTCGACTTTAAAAACACAGATACGCAGTATTTT	CASSFDFKNTDTQYF
.	TRBV6-2/TRBV6-3	17	TRBJ1-6	TRBD1	TGTGCCAGCAGTCCGGACTGGGACAGGGGGCGTAATTCACCCCTCCACTTT	CASSPDWDRGRNSPLHF
.	TRBV5-4	18	TRBJ2-3	TRBD1	TGTGCCAGCAGCCCCGGGACAGGGGGTACCATTAGCACAGATACGCAGTATTTT	CASSPGTGGTISTDTQYF
few	TRBV7-2	13	TRBJ1-5	TRBD1	TGTGCCAGCAGCGGGACAGGGCACCAGCCCCAGCATTTT	CASSGTGHQPQHF
.	TRBV3-1/TRBV3-2	16	TRBJ2-3	.	TGTGCCAGCAGCCAAGACGACAGGTTTCTCACAGATACGCAGTATTTT	CASSQDDRFLTDTQYF
.	TRBV3-1/TRBV3-2	16	TRBJ1-5	.	TGTGCCAGCAGCCAAGAACCGTGGCGTAGCAATCAGCCCCAGCATTTT	CASSQEPWRSNQPQHF
.	TRBV9	13	TRBJ2-1	.	TGTGCCAGCAGCAGGGGGGCAGGGACCGAGCAGTTCTTC	CASSRGAGTEQFF
.	TRBV19	12	TRBJ2-3	.	TGTGCCAGTAGTCCAAGTGGGGATACGCAGTATTTT	CASSPSGDTQYF
.	TRBV6-5	11	TRBJ1-1	.	TGTGCCAGCAGTTACCTCGGAATTGCTTTCTTT	CASSYLGIAFF
.	TRBV27	13	TRBJ1-2	.	TGTGCCAGCAGTTCTGGGGACTCCTATGGCTACACCTTC	CASSSGDSYGYTF
.	TRBV28	15	TRBJ1-5	TRBD1	TGTGCCAGCAGTCCCCACAGGGGGACGCATCAGCCCCAGCATTTT	CASSPHRGTHQPQHF
.	TRBV24-1	16	TRBJ2-1	TRBD2	TGTGCCACCAGTGACACCCCGGGCGGGAGGGTCGCTGAGCAGTTCTTC	CATSDTPGGRVAEQFF
.	TRBV11-2	15	TRBJ2-2	.	TGTGCCAGCAGCTTATGGCTAGCCGAATACGGGGAGCTGTTTTTT	CASSLWLAEYGELFF
.	TRBV4-1	11	TRBJ2-1	.	TGCGCCAGCGGCCCTCATGATGAGCAGTTCTTC	CASGPHDEQFF
.	TRBV19	16	TRBJ2-1	TRBD2	TGTGCCAGTAGTTCCCGGGGAGCGGGAGCCTACAATGAGCAGTTCTTC	CASSSRGAGAYNEQFF
.	TRBV7-2	15	TRBJ1-2	.	TGTGCCAGCAGCGTAATGGACATACCTAACTATGGCTACACCTTC	CASSVMDIPNYGYTF
.	TRBV28	12	TRBJ2-2	.	TGTGCCAGCAGGGGATGGGGCGGGGAGCTGTTTTTT	CASRGWGGELFF